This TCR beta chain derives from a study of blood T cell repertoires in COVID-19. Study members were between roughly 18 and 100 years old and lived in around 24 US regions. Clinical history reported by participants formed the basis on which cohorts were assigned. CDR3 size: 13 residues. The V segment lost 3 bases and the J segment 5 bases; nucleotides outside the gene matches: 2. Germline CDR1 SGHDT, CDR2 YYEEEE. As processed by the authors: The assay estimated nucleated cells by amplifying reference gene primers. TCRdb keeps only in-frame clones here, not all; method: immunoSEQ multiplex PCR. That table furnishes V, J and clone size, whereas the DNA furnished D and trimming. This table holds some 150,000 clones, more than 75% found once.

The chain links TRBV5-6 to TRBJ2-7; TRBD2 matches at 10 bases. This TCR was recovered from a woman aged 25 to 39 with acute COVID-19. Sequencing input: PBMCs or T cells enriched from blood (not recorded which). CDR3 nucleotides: TGTGCCAGCAGCTGGACTAGCGGTAACGAGCAGTACTTC. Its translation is CASSWTSGNEQYF.